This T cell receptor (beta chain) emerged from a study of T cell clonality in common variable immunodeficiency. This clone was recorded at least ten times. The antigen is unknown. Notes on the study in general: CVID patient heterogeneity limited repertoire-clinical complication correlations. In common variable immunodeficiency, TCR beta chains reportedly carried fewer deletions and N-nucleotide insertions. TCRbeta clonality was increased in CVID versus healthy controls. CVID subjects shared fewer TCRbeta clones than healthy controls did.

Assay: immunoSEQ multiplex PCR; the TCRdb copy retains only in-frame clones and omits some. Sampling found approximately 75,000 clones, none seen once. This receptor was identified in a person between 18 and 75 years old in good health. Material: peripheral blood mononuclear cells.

The CDR3 sequence is CASSFNLAEETQYF. The sequenced CDR3 bases are TGTGCCAGCAGCTTCAACCTAGCGGAAGAGACC. The chain recombines TRBV7-6 with TRBJ2-5; 7 bases map to TRBD2. Coverage ceases 3 residues before the CDR3 finishes, and the germline J gene fills in the end. The V and J ends lost 3 bases and 3 bases, in that order; junction bases with no gene match: 4. Germline CDR1 reads SGHVS; CDR2 reads FNYEAQ. The CDR3 extends over 14 amino acids.